This TCR beta chain was observed in a study of T cell clones after liver transplantation. Study-level findings and limits: These preliminary findings come from unstandardized post-transplant sampling times.

Assay used: immunoSEQ multiplex PCR; TCRdb lists only in-frame clones, some missing. The sample consists of about 100,000 clones, 75% to 90% of them appearing once. V dropped 0 bases and J dropped 5 bases, with 8 bases sitting between them. This CDR3 is built from 13 residues. CDR1 is SGHDT, CDR2 YYEEEE, per germline. A remark on this clone: Its antigen is currently unknown.

The origin of this receptor is a human donor who received a liver transplant. The sample in question was CD4+ T cells from blood, obtained before liver transplant. The chain has TRBV5-6 and TRBJ2-5; D not resolved. CDR3 region: CASSLGHAETQYF. The CDR3 nucleotides are TGTGCCAGCAGCTTGGGACATGCGGAGACCCAGTACTTC.